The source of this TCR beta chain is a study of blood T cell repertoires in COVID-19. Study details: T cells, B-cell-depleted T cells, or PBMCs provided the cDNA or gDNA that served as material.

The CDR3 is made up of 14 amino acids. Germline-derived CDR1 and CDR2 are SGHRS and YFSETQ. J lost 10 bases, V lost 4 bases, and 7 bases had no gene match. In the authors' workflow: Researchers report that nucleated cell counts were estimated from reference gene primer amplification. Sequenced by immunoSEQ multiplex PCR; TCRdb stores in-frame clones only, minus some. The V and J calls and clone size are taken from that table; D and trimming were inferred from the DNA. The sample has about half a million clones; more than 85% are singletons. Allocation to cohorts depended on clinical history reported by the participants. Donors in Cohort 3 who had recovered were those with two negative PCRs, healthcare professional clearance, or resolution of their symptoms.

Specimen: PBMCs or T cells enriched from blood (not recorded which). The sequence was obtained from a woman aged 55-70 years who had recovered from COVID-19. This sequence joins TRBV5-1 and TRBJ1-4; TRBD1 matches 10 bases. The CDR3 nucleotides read TGCGCCAGCAGCCCCGGGACAGGGGAAGGAAAACTGTTTTTT. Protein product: CASSPGTGEGKLFF.